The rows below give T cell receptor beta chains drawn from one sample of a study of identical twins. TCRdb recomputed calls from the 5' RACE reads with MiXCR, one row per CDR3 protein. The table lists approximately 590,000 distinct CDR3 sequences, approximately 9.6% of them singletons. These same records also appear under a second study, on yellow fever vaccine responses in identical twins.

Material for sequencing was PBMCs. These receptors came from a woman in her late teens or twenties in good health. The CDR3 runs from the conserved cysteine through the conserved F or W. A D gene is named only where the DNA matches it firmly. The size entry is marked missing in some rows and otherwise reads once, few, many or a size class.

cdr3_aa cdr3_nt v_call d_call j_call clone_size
CASSQGRTGGFTDTQYF TGCGCCAGCAGCCAAGGGAGGACAGGGGGTTTTACAGATACGCAGTATTTT TRBV4-3 TRBD1 TRBJ2-3 -
CASKIARGTDTQYF TGTGCCAGCAAAATTGCCAGGGGGACAGATACGCAGTATTTT TRBV12-3/TRBV12-4 TRBD1 TRBJ2-3 few
CASSRKQETQYF TGTGCCAGCAGCAGGAAGCAAGAGACCCAGTACTTC TRBV7-2 - TRBJ2-5 many
CASSRLHSEQETQYF TGTGCCAGCAGCCGCCTTCATAGCGAGCAAGAGACCCAGTACTTC TRBV13 - TRBJ2-5 -
CASSPTGDNEQFF TGTGCCAGCAGCCCTACTGGGGACAATGAGCAGTTCTTC TRBV9 - TRBJ2-1 many
CASSISGQGSEQYF TGCGCCAGCAGCATTAGCGGACAGGGGTCCGAGCAGTACTTC TRBV5-1 TRBD1 TRBJ2-7 few
CASSSDQYNEQFF TGTGCCAGCAGTTCGGACCAGTACAATGAGCAGTTCTTC TRBV7-9 - TRBJ2-1 few
CASSEGPGLMNTEAFF TGTGCCAGCAGTGAAGGTCCAGGGTTAATGAACACTGAAGCTTTCTTT TRBV6-1 - TRBJ1-1 -
CASSLTIGGTEAFF TGTGCCAGCAGCTTGACAATAGGGGGAACTGAAGCTTTCTTT TRBV7-2 - TRBJ1-1 many
CACSQDPPSSYEQYF TGTGCCTGCAGCCAAGATCCCCCCAGCTCCTACGAGCAGTACTTC TRBV3-1 - TRBJ2-7 -
CASSQDGGPEWNEQYF TGTGCCAGCAGCCAGGATGGGGGACCAGAATGGAACGAGCAGTACTTC TRBV4-2 - TRBJ2-7 -
CSAELAGATYEQYF TGCAGTGCTGAGTTAGCGGGGGCTACCTACGAGCAGTACTTC TRBV20-1 TRBD2 TRBJ2-7 -
CASLGGARSEQYF TGTGCCAGCTTAGGGGGCGCAAGGTCCGAGCAGTACTTC TRBV2 TRBD1 TRBJ2-7 few
CAISSGTSTVGKYNEQFF TGTGCCATCAGTTCGGGGACCAGCACAGTTGGGAAGTACAATGAGCAGTTCTTC TRBV10-3 - TRBJ2-1 many
CATSAGTRSSYEQYF TGTGCCACCAGCGCCGGGACACGGAGCTCCTACGAGCAGTACTTC TRBV24-1 - TRBJ2-7 many
CASSAGNIDYNEQFF TGTGCCAGCAGCGCCGGCAACATCGATTACAATGAGCAGTTCTTC TRBV9 - TRBJ2-1 -
CASSETSGGLPYEQYF TGTGCCAGCAGTGAAACTAGCGGGGGGCTCCCCTACGAGCAGTACTTC TRBV2 TRBD2 TRBJ2-7 -
CASSEATPGAFF TGTGCCAGCAGTGAAGCAACCCCCGGGGCTTTCTTT TRBV2 - TRBJ1-1 few
CSARDSSGTGVWIYGYTF TGCAGTGCTAGAGATTCCTCCGGGACAGGGGTTTGGATCTATGGCTACACCTTC TRBV20-1 TRBD1 TRBJ1-2 -
CAIQRGNYEQYF TGTGCCATCCAGCGGGGGAACTACGAGCAGTACTTC TRBV10-3 TRBD2 TRBJ2-7 many
CASSFSGQETQYF TGTGCCAGCAGCTTTAGCGGGCAAGAGACCCAGTACTTC TRBV7-2 TRBD2 TRBJ2-5 few
CSVEGTRGYEQYF TGCAGCGTTGAGGGGACTAGAGGGTACGAGCAGTACTTC TRBV29-1 TRBD2 TRBJ2-7 few
CATGSSGSLELFF TGTGCCACCGGGTCTAGCGGGAGCCTTGAGCTGTTTTTT TRBV15 TRBD2 TRBJ2-2 many
CASSGTWTYEQYF TGTGCCAGCAGCGGGACGTGGACCTACGAGCAGTACTTC TRBV12-3/TRBV12-4 - TRBJ2-7 many
CASSFFRTGEDSPLHF TGCGCCAGCAGCTTTTTCCGGACAGGGGAGGATTCACCCCTCCACTTT TRBV5-1 TRBD1 TRBJ1-6 few
CASSLNGVYSSYNEQFF TGCGCCAGCAGCTTAAACGGGGTTTATAGCTCCTACAATGAGCAGTTCTTC TRBV5-1 - TRBJ2-1 many
CASSPFRQGNTEAFF TGTGCCAGCAGTCCTTTTCGACAGGGTAACACTGAAGCTTTCTTT TRBV12-3/TRBV12-4 TRBD1 TRBJ1-1 many
CASSQGHFYEQYF TGTGCCAGCAGTCAGGGACATTTCTACGAGCAGTACTTC TRBV12-3/TRBV12-4 - TRBJ2-7 -
CASSQAGTGYNEQFF TGTGCCAGCAGCCAAGCCGGGACAGGGTATAATGAGCAGTTCTTC TRBV5-4 TRBD1 TRBJ2-1 many
CASSWDRVTDTQYF TGCGCCAGCAGCTGGGACAGGGTAACAGATACGCAGTATTTT TRBV5-1 TRBD1 TRBJ2-3 -
CASSPGQSYNEQFF TGCGCCAGCAGCCCGGGACAGTCCTACAATGAGCAGTTCTTC TRBV5-1 TRBD1 TRBJ2-1 many
CASSAPSGSYEQYF TGTGCCAGCTCCGCTCCGTCAGGATCCTACGAGCAGTACTTC TRBV18 - TRBJ2-7 few
CASSLQGYTTGELFF TGTGCCAGCAGCCTACAGGGCTACACCACCGGGGAGCTGTTTTTT TRBV11-2 - TRBJ2-2 -
CASSFHNTGLAPDTQYF TGTGCCAGCAGCTTTCATAATACGGGACTAGCGCCAGATACGCAGTATTTT TRBV7-2 TRBD2 TRBJ2-3 -
CASSLEGDSNTGELFF TGTGCCAGCAGCTTGGAAGGAGACTCGAACACCGGGGAGCTGTTTTTT TRBV5-6 - TRBJ2-2 -
CASRTGVNVLTF TGTGCCAGCAGAACAGGAGTAAACGTCCTGACTTTC TRBV9 - TRBJ2-6 -